Presented here are 5 T cell receptor beta chains from one specimen sequenced in a study of T-cell reconstitution after alpha-beta-depleted transplantation in children. Researchers prepared the TCRbeta library using unique molecular identifiers, the study reports. Each CDR3 protein is one row after TCRdb ran MiXCR on the PCR reads. The sample records 100,000 to 150,000 distinct CDR3 sequences, roughly 23% being singletons. This sample comprised PBMCs, mostly from graft donor cells, obtained 180 days after TCRalphabeta/CD19-depleted stem cell transplant. The source is a male patient aged 2 to 9 who had a stem cell transplant for chronic granulomatous disease, so the T cells may come from the graft donor.

This clonotype was detected ten times or more. The V and J genes are TRBV20-1 and TRBJ2-5, with D possibly matching TRBD1 (5 bases). Germline V gene data show CDR1 as DFQATT and CDR2 as SNEGSKA (reference sequence). V was trimmed by 7 bases and J by 1 base, leaving 7 bases between them. This CDR3 contains 11 residues. Here the CDR3 DNA reads TGCAGTGGGCAGGGCCAAGAGACCCAGTACTTC. This codes for CSGQGQETQYF.

The table lists this clonotype with a few counts. This rearrangement joins TRBV6-5 to TRBJ2-1, with a weak D call TRBD2 (5 bases). Trimming removed 2 bases at V and 9 bases at J, with 14 bases between. Looked up from germline, CDR1 is MNHEY and CDR2 is SVGAGI. This CDR3 is built from 14 residues. The CDR3 sequence: CASSYLLQRAEQFF. For the CDR3, the DNA is TGTGCCAGCAGTTACCTCTTACAGAGGGCTGAGCAGTTCTTC.

This clonotype was counted many times. The rearrangement uses TRBV20-1 and TRBJ1-5; 9 nucleotides align to TRBD1. Germline values: CDR1 DFQATT, CDR2 SNEGSKA (reference sequence). The CDR3 spans 13 residues. With V trimmed by 5 bases and J by 7 bases, 6 bases remained unmatched. CDR3 sequence (DNA): TGCAGTGCTCTGGACAGGGGAACCCAGCCCCAGCATTTT. Translation: CSALDRGTQPQHF.

This clonotype was recorded many times. As DNA, the CDR3 is TGTGCCAGCAGCTTAGTGGGTGGTCACGTCTACAATGAGCAGTTCTTC. Its protein is CASSLVGGHVYNEQFF. The genes are TRBV7-9 and TRBJ2-1; D gene uncertain. CDR3 size: 16 residues. Germline CDR1 SEHNR, CDR2 FQNEAQ (reference sequence). Trimming removed 1 base from V and 3 bases from J, with 13 bases in between.

The table lists this clonotype with many counts. The rearrangement joins TRBV6-5 to TRBJ2-7, with D possibly matching TRBD2 (5 bases). Trimming left V 5 bases short and J 5 bases short, with 22 bases between. The CDR3 has 16 amino acids. Germline lookup yields CDR1 MNHEY and CDR2 SVGAGI. In DNA form, the CDR3 reads TGTGCCAGCAGTAACCTCAAACTCGGGAAAAACCACGAGCAGTACTTC. Translated: CASSNLKLGKNHEQYF.